The source of this T cell receptor (beta chain) is a study of a mutant IDH1 vaccine in newly diagnosed glioma. Study-level background: Treated patients, approximately 60% male and roughly 38% female, averaged 40.4 years of age.

Germline CDR1 and CDR2: MNHNS and SASEGT. Trimming took 5 bases from V and 14 from J; bases not matched to a gene: 6. CDR3 size: 14 residues. Time point in this sample: week 35, safety follow-up. The investigators gave 300 ug of mutant IDH1 20-mer peptide in each vaccine dose, together with topical imiquimod. Weeks 1, 3, 5, 7, 11, 15, 19 and 23 were when patients received their eight vaccinations. The donors' diagnosis was new WHO grade 3 or 4 astrocytoma that was IDH1-mutant and ATRX-lost. Study outcomes and limitations: Induction of immune responses by the vaccine occurred in 93.3% of patients.

Comments on this clone: Its target is not known.

Assay used: immunoSEQ multiplex PCR; TCRdb lists only in-frame clones, some missing. The sample shows over 25,000 clones, roughly three quarters of them seen only once. The origin of this receptor is a young woman with glioma. Some clones in this sample may be carry-over from other donors' samples. The chain couples TRBV6-1 to TRBJ2-1; 16 bases match TRBD2. The material was PBMCs, obtained from a glioma patient whose treatment included an IDH1 peptide vaccine. The CDR3 region has the DNA TGTGCCAGCAGTTCGGGACTAGCGGGAGGGATAGAGTTCTTC. Its protein product is CASSSGLAGGIEFF.